The 8 T cell receptor beta chains reported below all come from one sample, sequenced in a study of blood T cell repertoires in COVID-19. Some clones are missing from TCRdb's copy, which holds only in-frame ones; the method was immunoSEQ multiplex PCR. The sample consists of some 64,000 clones, 78% of them appearing once. Sequencing used peripheral blood. These receptors originate from a man aged 60 to 69 with COVID-19, enrolled during active disease.

The J gene is TRBJ1-1, the V gene TRBV12-3 or TRBV12-4; a weak D match, TRBD1 (5 bases). There are 13 residues in the CDR3. V lost 7 bases to trimming and J lost 4 bases, with 13 bases between them. CDR3 region: CASKGRAGTEAFF. The CDR3 region has the DNA TGTGCCAGCAAAGGCAGGGCAGGCACTGAAGCTTTCTTT.

The gene calls are TRBV7-6 and TRBJ1-2; maybe TRBD1 (5 bases). This CDR3 region has 15 residues. V dropped 4 bases and J dropped 2 bases, with 14 bases sitting between them. Germline CDR1 reads SGHVS; CDR2 reads FNYEAQ. CDR3 protein: CASSSRNRLNYGYTF. As DNA, the CDR3 is TGTGCCAGCAGCTCCCGAAACAGGCTGAACTATGGCTACACCTTC.

The J gene is TRBJ2-2, the V gene TRBV3-1 (or the pseudogene TRBV3-2); D is possibly TRBD1 (5 bases). Germline V lookup: CDR1 LGHDT, CDR2 YNNKEL (reference sequence). This CDR3 contains 14 residues. V was shortened by 5 bases and J by 5 bases, with 12 bases between the two germline ends. CDR3: CASSYFSGTGELFF. CDR3 in DNA: TGTGCCAGCAGCTATTTCTCAGGGACCGGGGAGCTGTTTTTT.

This clone was detected only a few times. The chain is built from TRBV12-3 or TRBV12-4 and TRBJ2-5; D perhaps matches TRBD2 (5 bases). The CDR3 runs 11 residues. The V end was cut by 8 bases, the J end by 5 bases, with 9 bases between. The CDR3 DNA is TGTGCCAGCCGCTGGGAGGAGACCCAGTACTTC. Amino acids: CASRWEETQYF.

This clone was detected ten times or more. This chain joins TRBV11-2 and TRBJ2-1; TRBD2 agrees at 8 bases. Germline CDR1 SGHAT, CDR2 FQNNGV. The CDR3 has 16 residues. J lost 5 bases, V lost 5 bases, and 11 bases had no gene match. CDR3 sequence (DNA): TGTGCCAGCAGCCTTAAATTAGCGGGGAGTCACAATGAGCAGTTCTTC. Protein product: CASSLKLAGSHNEQFF.

This rearrangement joins TRBV19 to TRBJ1-2; D gene ambiguous. This CDR3 is 13 amino acids long. V was shortened by 6 bases and J by 0 bases, with 8 bases between the two germline ends. CDR1 LNHDA and CDR2 SQIVND come from the germline V gene (reference sequence). The CDR3 DNA follows: TGTGCCAGTAGCTCAACTGCTAACTATGGCTACACCTTC. Its translation: CASSSTANYGYTF. The variable domain in full, completed from reference TRBV19 and TRBJ1-2, reads DGGITQSPKYLFRKEGQNVTLSCEQNLNHDAMYWYRQDPGQGLRLIYYSQIVNDFQKGDIAEGYSVSREKKESFPLTVTSAQKNPTAFYLCASSSTANYGYTFGSGTRLTVV.

This clone was recorded a few times. This chain joins TRBV12-5 and TRBJ2-2, with D tentatively TRBD2 (6 bases). This CDR3 spans 14 amino acids. Germline V lookup: CDR1 LGHNT, CDR2 FRNRAP. V was shortened by 4 bases and J by 7 bases, with 13 bases between the two germline ends. The CDR3 coding sequence is TGTGCTAGTGGTTACTCCCTGGGGGGCGGGGAGCTGTTTTTT. Protein sequence: CASGYSLGGGELFF.

This clone was recorded once. This chain connects TRBV28 to TRBJ2-3; perhaps TRBD1 as D (6 bases). CDR3 length equals 14 residues. Germline CDR1 reads MDHEN; CDR2 reads SYDVKM. V shed 5 bases and J shed 2 bases, with 11 bases lying between them. DNA of the CDR3: TGTGCCAGCAGTGCGGACAGTACCACAGATACGCAGTATTTT. It codes for CASSADSTTDTQYF.